The 27 T cell receptor beta chains below all came from one sample that was sequenced in a study of patients and donors after allogeneic stem cell transplantation. From the RT-PCR reads, TCRdb called clonotypes with MiXCR, one entry per CDR3 protein. The data hold about a million distinct CDR3 sequences, with around 17% observed a single time. Sequenced sample: blood, either unsorted or a sorted T cell fraction (not recorded which). The source is a human donor who was either an allogeneic HSCT recipient or a stem cell or donor lymphocyte infusion donor (not recorded which). It is not recorded whose cells these are; they may come from a transplant donor.

At least ten counts were recorded for this clonotype. The chain recombines TRBV12-3 or TRBV12-4 with TRBJ1-1; D is undetermined. Trimming took 2 bases from V and 0 from J, leaving 16 bases between them. The CDR3 totals 17 residues. CDR3 coding DNA: TGTGCCAGCAGTTTATTAGGGCCCCGAAGGGTGAACACTGAAGCTTTCTTT. Its protein product is CASSLLGPRRVNTEAFF.

CDR3: CAIRGTSTDTQYF. DNA of the CDR3: TGTGCCATCCGGGGTACTAGCACAGATACGCAGTATTTT. The chain employs TRBV12-3 or TRBV12-4 and TRBJ2-3, with D perhaps matching TRBD2 (5 bases). The CDR3 has 13 residues. The V end lost 10 bases, the J end lost 0 bases, and 11 bases lay between the germline ends.

The chain has TRBV12-3 or TRBV12-4 and TRBJ2-5; D is perhaps TRBD1 (7 bases). The V end lost 4 bases, the J end lost 5 bases, and 14 bases lay between the germline ends. CDR3 length: 14 amino acids. In DNA, the CDR3 is TGTGCCAGCAGTTCTCCAGGGGGGAGGGAGACCCAGTACTTC. It is translated as CASSSPGGRETQYF.

The chain combines TRBV5-4 with TRBJ2-3; TRBD2 matches at 7 bases. The germline gives CDR1 SGHNT, CDR2 YYREEE (reference sequence). Unmatched junction bases numbered 15, after V lost 0 bases and J lost 2 bases. The CDR3 runs 19 residues. The CDR3 spells CASSLELWGAGTFTDTQYF. CDR3 sequence (DNA): TGTGCCAGCAGCTTGGAGTTGTGGGGAGCGGGGACGTTCACAGATACGCAGTATTTT. Variable domain in full (rest from reference TRBV5-4 and TRBJ2-3): ETGVTQSPTHLIKTRGQQVTLRCSSQSGHNTVSWYQQALGQGPQFIFQYYREEENGRGNFPPRFSGLQFPNYSSELNVNALELDDSALYLCASSLELWGAGTFTDTQYFGPGTRLTVL.

As regards this clonotype: Mismatch with germline at one junction end may stem from a read error. This chain links TRBV2 with TRBJ1-1, with no clear D. The CDR3 has 11 amino acids. Germline V lookup: CDR1 SNHLY, CDR2 FYNNEI. In DNA form, the CDR3 reads TGCAAAACGCAGATGAACACTGAAGCTTTCTTT. Protein: CKTQMNTEAFF.

J is TRBJ2-5 and V is TRBV12-3 or TRBV12-4; D is possibly TRBD1 or TRBD2 (5 bases each). The CDR3 sequence is 13 residues long. Deletions cut 7 bases from V and 5 bases from J, with 14 bases between. The CDR3 nucleotides are TGTGCCAGCACCCTGGGGGATTGTGAGACCCAGTACTTC. This translates into CASTLGDCETQYF.

The V call is TRBV20-1, the J call TRBJ1-2, with 7 bases aligning to TRBD1. After removal of 5 bases from V and 5 bases from J, the junction contained 2 bases not matched to a gene. The germline V gene has CDR1 DFQATT and CDR2 SNEGSKA (reference sequence). The CDR3 has 11 residues. In DNA form, the CDR3 reads TGCAGTGCTGTACAGGGGTATGGCTACACCTTC. This gives the protein CSAVQGYGYTF.

This clonotype has a count of ten or more. The chain carries TRBV29-1 and TRBJ2-5, with D perhaps matching TRBD1 (6 bases). In germline, CDR1 is SQVTM, CDR2 ANQGSEA. Between the trimmed V and J ends, which lost 2 bases and 2 bases, there was a span of 12 bases. The CDR3 is made up of 14 amino acids. The CDR3 sequence: CSVEHRDPQETQYF. For the CDR3, the DNA is TGCAGCGTTGAACACAGGGATCCACAAGAGACCCAGTACTTC. Complete variable domain (other parts from reference TRBV29-1 and TRBJ2-5): SAVISQKPSRDICQRGTSLTIQCQVDSQVTMMFWYRQQPGQSLTLIATANQGSEATYESGFVIDKFPISRPNLTFSTLTVSNMSPEDSSIYLCSVEHRDPQETQYFGPGTRLLVL.

The chain uses TRBV20-1 and TRBJ1-1; D remains unclear. V was clipped by 6 bases and J by 7 bases, with 12 bases between them. In germline, CDR1 is DFQATT, CDR2 SNEGSKA (reference sequence). This CDR3 region has 11 residues. CDR3 sequence (DNA): TGCAGTGCAAAGAGGACCTTTGAAGCTTTCTTT. Protein sequence: CSAKRTFEAFF.

This chain uses TRBV19 with TRBJ2-1, with D possibly being TRBD2 (7 bases). V lost 8 bases and J lost 10, with 21 bases in between. CDR3 size: 14 residues. The germline CDR1 and CDR2 sequences are LNHDA and SQIVND (reference sequence). CDR3 region: CASGLQGGSPEQFF. The DNA for the CDR3 is TGTGCCAGTGGACTACAGGGAGGGTCCCCGGAGCAGTTCTTC. The complete variable domain, with remaining parts taken from reference TRBV19 and TRBJ2-1, reads DGGITQSPKYLFRKEGQNVTLSCEQNLNHDAMYWYRQDPGQGLRLIYYSQIVNDFQKGDIAEGYSVSREKKESFPLTVTSAQKNPTAFYLCASGLQGGSPEQFFGPGTRLTVL.

The chain is built from TRBV4-1 and TRBJ1-1; D is possibly TRBD1 (5 bases). There are 17 residues in the CDR3. V was shortened by 4 bases and J by 4 bases, with 22 bases between the two germline ends. Per germline, CDR1 MGHRA and CDR2 YSYEKL. CDR3 protein: CASSLRHGYTGGTEAFF. In DNA form, the CDR3 reads TGCGCCAGCAGCCTCCGCCATGGGTACACCGGGGGCACTGAAGCTTTCTTT.

The V call is TRBV5-1, the J call TRBJ2-1, with a tentative D call TRBD1 (6 bases). CDR1 is SGHRS and CDR2 is YFSETQ in the germline V gene. The CDR3 has 16 residues. The V end was cut by 1 base, the J end by 0 bases, with 11 bases between. The CDR3 reads CASSLLGHSSYNEQFF. CDR3 coding DNA: TGCGCCAGCAGCTTGTTGGGACACAGCTCCTACAATGAGCAGTTCTTC.

The chain combines TRBV27 with TRBJ2-1; D is unclear. V was clipped by 4 bases and J by 7 bases, with 23 bases between them. CDR3 length equals 17 residues. CDR1 and CDR2 from the germline V gene are MNHEY and SMNVEV (reference sequence). CDR3 region: CASSSLVRSTMGNEQFF. CDR3 sequence (DNA): TGTGCCAGCAGTTCCCTCGTGCGGTCCACCATGGGTAATGAGCAGTTCTTC.

The chain links TRBV7-9 to TRBJ2-4, with D possibly matching TRBD2 (5 bases). The germline V gene has CDR1 SEHNR and CDR2 FQNEAQ (reference sequence). V was shortened by 5 bases and J by 5 bases, with 13 bases between the two germline ends. The CDR3 extends over 14 amino acids. The CDR3 DNA reads TGTGCCAGCAGCCGTGAGGGATCAGAAAACATTCAGTACTTC. This gives the protein CASSREGSENIQYF. Full variable domain (rest looked up from reference TRBV7-9 and TRBJ2-4): DTGVSQNPRHKITKRGQNVTFRCDPISEHNRLYWYRQTLGQGPEFLTYFQNEAQLEKSRLLSDRFSAERPKGSFSTLEIQRTEQGDSAMYLCASSREGSENIQYFGAGTRLSVL.

This clonotype has just a few counts. The chain is built from TRBV20-1 and TRBJ2-2; TRBD1 aligns across 8 bases. Germline V gene sequence: CDR1 DFQATT, CDR2 SNEGSKA (reference sequence). The length of the CDR3 is 15 residues. The V and J ends lost 1 base and 2 bases, in that order; junction bases with no gene match: 3. The CDR3 protein is CSARGDRSNTGELFF. Here the CDR3 DNA reads TGCAGTGCTAGAGGGGACAGGTCTAACACCGGGGAGCTGTTTTTT.

The chain links TRBV7-7 to TRBJ2-5; 7 positions match TRBD1. Trimming cost V 4 bases and J 7 bases; bases outside gene matches: 9. Germline CDR1 SSHAT, CDR2 FNYEAQ (reference sequence). The CDR3 has 14 amino acids. This CDR3 reads CASSYDRVGGTQYF. The CDR3 DNA reads TGTGCCAGCAGCTATGACAGGGTCGGTGGGACCCAGTACTTC.

Comments on this clonotype: No conserved phenylalanine or tryptophan ends this CDR3, so it is likely a read error. The chain recombines TRBV5-1 with TRBJ2-3; possible D gene TRBD1, 5 bases. CDR1 and CDR2 from the germline V gene are SGHRS and YFSETQ. With 4 bases removed from V and 4 bases from J, the gap between germline ends came to 13 bases. This CDR3 has 14 residues. This CDR3 reads CASSGASLADTQYL. CDR3 nucleotides: TGCGCCAGCAGCGGGGCTAGTTTGGCAGATACGCAGTATCTT.

This clonotype has more than one count but fewer than ten. The chain uses TRBV7-2 and TRBJ2-5; D could derive from TRBD1 or TRBD2 (5 bases each). The CDR3 runs to 16 residues. Trimming shortened V by 5 bases and J by 5 bases, and 21 bases separated the two germline ends. The germline gives CDR1 SGHTA, CDR2 FQGNSA. The CDR3 DNA reads as TGTGCCAGCAGCCACTCGGCCGGGCTAGCAGGGGAGACCCAGTACTTC. The encoded protein is CASSHSAGLAGETQYF.

In this sample, this clonotype turned up a few times. The V gene is TRBV7-9, the J gene TRBJ2-7; 8 bases agree with TRBD1. Germline CDR1 and CDR2: SEHNR and FQNEAQ (reference sequence). The CDR3 has 15 amino acids. The junction had 9 bases not matched to a gene; V was cut back by 5 bases and J by 3 bases. This CDR3 reads CASSNDRGPYYEQYF. Here the CDR3 DNA reads TGTGCCAGCAGCAACGACAGGGGACCTTACTACGAGCAGTACTTC.

This clonotype was counted between two and nine times. The rearrangement joins TRBV4-1 to TRBJ2-2, with D possibly matching TRBD1 (6 bases). CDR1 and CDR2 from the germline V gene are MGHRA and YSYEKL. CDR3 length: 15 residues. V lost 3 bases to trimming and J lost 4 bases, with 12 bases between them. CDR3 nucleotides: TGCGCCAGCAGCCATAATCGACAGGTCACCGGGGAGCTGTTTTTT. Translation: CASSHNRQVTGELFF.

The rearrangement joins TRBV5-8 to TRBJ2-5; 10 positions agree with TRBD1. The germline gives CDR1 SGHTS, CDR2 YDEGEE. The CDR3 contains 15 residues. The junction had 5 bases not matched to a gene; V was cut back by 4 bases and J by 2 bases. CDR3 loop: CASSLEDRGQETQYF. CDR3 DNA sequence: TGTGCCAGCAGCCTCGAGGACAGGGGGCAAGAGACCCAGTACTTC.

This clonotype was found a few times. The chain uses TRBV9 and TRBJ2-3; 9 nucleotides match TRBD2. V shed 2 bases and J 0 bases; nucleotides not matched to a gene: 7. The CDR3 is made up of 17 amino acids. Per germline, CDR1 SGDLS and CDR2 YYNGEE. CDR3 DNA: TGTGCCAGCAGCGTGGACTCTAGCGGGACTAGCACAGATACGCAGTATTTT. As protein: CASSVDSSGTSTDTQYF.

This clonotype was counted between two and nine times. This rearrangement joins TRBV15 to TRBJ2-5; D not resolved. There are 13 residues in the CDR3. CDR1 is LNHNV and CDR2 is YYDKDF in the germline V gene (reference sequence). Trimming took off 4 bases at V and 5 bases at J, with 11 bases between the two ends. CDR3: CATSIGLWETQYF. The CDR3 DNA follows: TGTGCCACCAGCATAGGGCTTTGGGAGACCCAGTACTTC.

This clonotype was seen only a few times. V usage is TRBV5-1 and J usage is TRBJ1-2; D might be TRBD1 (5 bases). Trimming stripped 0 bases from V and 8 bases from J, with 8 bases between. CDR3 size: 12 residues. Germline values: CDR1 SGHRS, CDR2 YFSETQ. The DNA of the CDR3 is TGCGCCAGCAGCTTGGAGGGGAAAGGCTACACCTTC. It yields the protein CASSLEGKGYTF.

This clonotype was observed a few times. The rearrangement links TRBV2 to TRBJ2-1, with a possible D match to TRBD2 (6 bases). The germline V gene has CDR1 SNHLY and CDR2 FYNNEI. V shed 2 bases and J shed 7 bases, with 9 bases lying between them. The CDR3 runs to 13 residues. The CDR3 region has the DNA TGTGCCAGCAGTGAATACGCGGGGAATGAGCAGTTCTTC. This gives the protein CASSEYAGNEQFF.

This chain joins TRBV5-1 and TRBJ1-2, with D uncertain. This CDR3 contains 13 residues. Germline assignment: CDR1 SGHRS and CDR2 YFSETQ. The ends were cut back, 0 bases at V and 4 bases at J, with 7 bases in the middle. The CDR3 spells CASSLAAPYGYTF. The CDR3 DNA reads TGCGCCAGCAGCTTGGCAGCCCCCTATGGCTACACCTTC.

The chain carries TRBV5-1 and TRBJ2-1, with 10 bases matching TRBD2. V shed 6 bases, J shed 10 bases, and the junction held 13 bases outside the gene matches. Looked up from germline, CDR1 is SGHRS and CDR2 is YFSETQ. CDR3 length equals 15 residues. The CDR3 region is CASTRERGGRSEQFF. The CDR3 DNA is TGCGCCAGCACCCGGGAGCGGGGGGGCCGTAGCGAGCAGTTCTTC.